This is a list of T cell receptor beta chains from one sample in a study of T cell responses to AZD1222 COVID-19 vaccine. Sequenced by immunoSEQ multiplex PCR; TCRdb stores in-frame clones only, minus some. The sample includes around 190,000 clones, approximately 94% of them seen just once. The input for sequencing was peripheral blood, taken 28 days after the second AZD1222 dose. These receptors originate from an adult who received the AZD1222 COVID-19 vaccine. The CDR3 runs from the conserved cysteine through the conserved F or W. The D gene is left open where the match is weak. Size is stated for part of the rows, as once, few or many counts, or as a class when the clone is expanded.

TRBJ1-2 | - | - | TRBV7-9 | TGTGCCAGCAGCTTAGGTCTGACGGAGGATGGCTACACCTTC | CASSLGLTEDGYTF
TRBJ2-2 | - | TRBD1 | TRBV3-1/TRBV3-2 | TGTGCCAGCAGCACGACAGGGACCGGGGAGCCGTTTTTT | CASSTTGTGEPFF
TRBJ1-3 | - | - | TRBV2 | TGTGCCAGCAGAGAAACACAGTTGATTGGAAACACCATATATTTT | CASRETQLIGNTIYF
TRBJ2-4 | once | - | TRBV7-8 | TGTGCCAGCTCCCCAGGGCCCAAAAACATTCAGTACTTC | CASSPGPKNIQYF
TRBJ1-5 | - | - | TRBV5-6 | TGTGCCAGCAGCTTGAGGAGCCGGGTCGATCAGCCCCAGCATTTT | CASSLRSRVDQPQHF
TRBJ1-5 | - | - | TRBV4-1 | TGCGCCAGCAGCCAAGACTCGGGGGGAAGCAATCAGCCCCAGCATTTT | CASSQDSGGSNQPQHF
TRBJ2-3 | - | - | TRBV7-2 | TGTGCCAGCAGCTCCCCCGGGGATACGCAGTATTTT | CASSSPGDTQYF
TRBJ2-3 | - | TRBD2 | TRBV19 | TGTGCCTCACGGACTAGCGGGAGCACAGATACGCAGTATTTT | CASRTSGSTDTQYF
TRBJ2-1 | - | TRBD2 | TRBV5-4 | TGTGCCAGCAGCTTGGGGGGTAGCGGGGGCCTATATGAGCAGTTCTTC | CASSLGGSGGLYEQFF
TRBJ2-5 | - | - | TRBV30 | TGTGCCTGGAGTGTAGGAGACACCAACGGGGAGACCCAGTACTTC | CAWSVGDTNGETQYF
TRBJ1-6 | once | TRBD1 | TRBV7-2 | TGTGCCAGCAGCTTAAACAGGGGGTGGTCCTATAATTCACCCCTCCACTTT | CASSLNRGWSYNSPLHF
TRBJ1-1 | - | TRBD1 | TRBV19 | TGTGCCAGTAACCCACAGGGGACGAGAACTGAAGCTTTCTTT | CASNPQGTRTEAFF
TRBJ1-2 | - | - | TRBV5-5 | TGTGCCAGCAGCTTGGATTGGGGTTATGGCTACACCTTC | CASSLDWGYGYTF
TRBJ1-5 | - | - | TRBV7-2 | TGTGCCAGCAGCTTGACAACCACCCTGGGACAGCCCCAGCATTTT | CASSLTTTLGQPQHF
TRBJ1-3 | - | - | TRBV19 | TGTGCCAGTAGTATAGAAGGCTCTGGAAACACCATATATTTT | CASSIEGSGNTIYF
TRBJ1-4 | - | - | TRBV18 | TGTGCCAGCTCACCACAGGCTGCAACTAATGAAAAACTGTTTTTT | CASSPQAATNEKLFF
TRBJ2-3 | - | TRBD2 | TRBV3-1/TRBV3-2 | TGTGCCAGCAGCCAAGCCCAACTAGCGGGAAATACGCAGTATTTT | CASSQAQLAGNTQYF
TRBJ2-3 | - | - | TRBV7-6 | TGTGCCAGCAGCTCAGGACCAGTCACAGATACGCAGTATTTT | CASSSGPVTDTQYF
TRBJ1-5 | - | - | TRBV19 | TGTGCCAGTAGTATAGGCCCGGACAGTAATCAGCCCCAGCATTTT | CASSIGPDSNQPQHF
TRBJ1-1 | once | - | TRBV19 | TGTGCCAGTAGTATTAGTGGGGTTAGAAGATCGGACACTGAAGCTTTCTTT | CASSISGVRRSDTEAFF
TRBJ1-2 | - | - | TRBV6-5 | TGTGCCAGCGCCAAAGGATTGGAAGGGGGCTACACCTTC | CASAKGLEGGYTF
TRBJ2-7 | once | TRBD2 | TRBV2 | TGTGCCAGCAGTTCCCTAGCGGGGGGTTCCTACGAGCAGTACTTC | CASSSLAGGSYEQYF
TRBJ1-4 | - | - | TRBV5-5 | TGTGCCAGCAGTGCCCCGGGGACTAATGAAAAACTGTTTTTT | CASSAPGTNEKLFF
TRBJ1-1 | - | TRBD1 | TRBV5-4 | TGTGCCAGCAGCCCCTCGACAGGGGCGGTCACTGAAGCTTTCTTT | CASSPSTGAVTEAFF
TRBJ2-5 | - | - | TRBV2 | TGTGCCAGCAGTGTTGAGGCACAGGGTCCGGTGGAGACCCAGTACTTC | CASSVEAQGPVETQYF
TRBJ1-5 | - | TRBD1 | TRBV10-3 | TGTGCCATCAGGGGACAGGAGAATCAGCCCCAGCATTTT | CAIRGQENQPQHF
TRBJ2-1 | once | - | TRBV5-6 | TGTGCCTCGCTGGTGAGCGGCTCCTACAATGAGCAGTTCTTC | CASLVSGSYNEQFF
TRBJ1-2 | - | - | TRBV28 | TGTGCCAGCAGTTCACAGGGAAGGGGCTACACCTTC | CASSSQGRGYTF
TRBJ2-7 | - | - | TRBV15 | TGTGCCACCAGCAGAGTCAAACCCGAGGAGCAGTACTTC | CATSRVKPEEQYF
TRBJ1-2 | once | TRBD1 | TRBV2 | TGTGCCAGCAGTGAACAGGGGGCTGTTGGCTACACCTTC | CASSEQGAVGYTF
TRBJ1-5 | - | TRBD1 | TRBV6-5 | TGTGCCAGCAGTTACGGGACAGGTGATCAGCCCCAGCATTTT | CASSYGTGDQPQHF
TRBJ2-6 | - | TRBD1 | TRBV5-1 | TGCGCCAGCAGCTTGGCAGGGGGAATGGACTCTGGGGCCAACGTCCTGACTTTC | CASSLAGGMDSGANVLTF
TRBJ1-5 | - | TRBD1 | TRBV6-2/TRBV6-3 | TGTGCCAGCAGCTCCCCGGACAGGGGTTTTCAGCCCCAGCATTTT | CASSSPDRGFQPQHF
TRBJ1-2 | - | - | TRBV5-4 | TGTGCCAGCAGCTTGAACCTCTATGGCTACACCTTC | CASSLNLYGYTF
TRBJ2-3 | - | - | TRBV9 | TGTGCCAGCAGCGTCCCTCGCTCTGGTACGCAGTATTTT | CASSVPRSGTQYF
TRBJ2-7 | - | - | TRBV11-2 | TGTGCCAGCAGCTTAGATAGCTACGAGCAGTACTTC | CASSLDSYEQYF
TRBJ2-5 | - | TRBD2 | TRBV4-1 | TGCGCCAGCAGCCAAGGGGCAACGGGAGGTCAATCAGAGACCCAGTACTTC | CASSQGATGGQSETQYF
TRBJ2-7 | few | TRBD1 | TRBV4-3 | TGCGCCAGCAGCTCCCGGACAGGGGCCTACGAGCAGTACTTC | CASSSRTGAYEQYF
TRBJ1-5 | - | - | TRBV7-2 | TGTGCCAGCAGCTTAGAACAGGGAGGCAATCAGCCCCAGCATTTT | CASSLEQGGNQPQHF
TRBJ1-6 | - | TRBD1 | TRBV12-5 | TGTGCTAGTGGAGCCCCCCAGGGGGCTTATAATTCACCCCTCCACTTT | CASGAPQGAYNSPLHF